These 32 T cell receptor beta chains originate from one sample sequenced in a study of T cell repertoires in cytomegalovirus infection. These receptors have no identified antigens. TCRdb reanalysed the reads using MiXCR and keeps one entry per CDR3 protein. The table lists approximately 340,000 distinct CDR3 sequences, 29% of them singletons, with approximately 20% in the top ten. The sample here was cultured PBMCs, taken from culture after CMV antigen stimulation. The receptors here all came from a human donor in good health (CMV status not recorded). Some clones in this sample may be carry-over from other donors' samples.

The rearrangement uses TRBV9 and TRBJ1-2; 7 nucleotides agree with TRBD1. The V gene end was trimmed by 3 bases and the J gene end by 7 bases; junction bases not matched to a gene: 6. Germline CDR1 and CDR2: SGDLS and YYNGEE. The CDR3 runs 13 residues. The DNA for the CDR3 is TGTGCCAGCAGCGCAGGGGGAAGCAGTGGCTACACCTTC. Translation: CASSAGGSSGYTF. The whole variable domain, filled in from reference TRBV9 and TRBJ1-2, reads DSGVTQTPKHLITATGQRVTLRCSPRSGDLSVYWYQQSLDQGLQFLIQYYNGEERAKGNILERFSAQQFPDLHSELNLSSLELGDSALYFCASSAGGSSGYTFGSGTRLTVV.

The table lists this clonotype with many counts. The chain combines TRBV7-8 with TRBJ2-3; 7 bases line up with TRBD2. The trim removed 3 bases at V and 14 bases at J, leaving 8 bases unmatched. The CDR3 is made up of 12 amino acids. Germline values: CDR1 SGHVS, CDR2 FQNEAQ. DNA of the CDR3: TGTGCCAGCAGCTTCGGGGCGGGGGTTCTGTATTTT. Its protein product is CASSFGAGVLYF.

This clonotype was seen at least ten times. The J gene is TRBJ2-7, the V gene TRBV7-6; D call uncertain. Germline V gives CDR1 SGHVS, CDR2 FNYEAQ. Deletions cut 3 bases from V and 2 bases from J, with 8 bases between. This CDR3 is 13 amino acids long. DNA for the CDR3: TGTGCCAGCAGCTTGGGCAGACCCTACGAGCAGTACTTC. Its translation: CASSLGRPYEQYF.

CDR3 loop: CASRTGRNQPQHF. CDR3 DNA: TGTGCCAGCCGGACAGGGAGAAATCAGCCCCAGCATTTT. The chain recombines TRBV12-3 or TRBV12-4 with TRBJ1-5; 8 bases align to TRBD1. V lost 8 bases, J lost 4 bases, and 4 bases stayed unmatched. This CDR3 is built from 13 residues.

This clonotype was observed a handful of times. This chain joins TRBV9 and TRBJ1-1; 10 nucleotides agree with TRBD1. Trimming took 0 bases from V and 4 from J; bases not matched to a gene: 3. The CDR3 loop spans 15 amino acids. Per germline, CDR1 SGDLS and CDR2 YYNGEE. The CDR3 protein is CASSVAGTGVTEAFF. DNA for the CDR3: TGTGCCAGCAGCGTAGCAGGGACAGGGGTCACTGAAGCTTTCTTT.

The CDR3 is CAISDRQTNYGYTF. The CDR3 DNA reads TGTGCCATCAGTGACCGACAGACTAACTATGGCTACACCTTC. The chain combines TRBV10-3 with TRBJ1-2; tentative D call: TRBD1 (5 bases). CDR1 and CDR2 from the germline V gene are ENHRY and SYGVKD. The CDR3 covers 14 residues. The V gene lost 3 bases and the J gene lost 0 bases, with 8 bases spanning the gap.

V gene TRBV6-1 combines with J gene TRBJ1-1; no clear D gene. The V gene's germline CDR1 is MNHNS and CDR2 SASEGT. The CDR3 spans 12 residues. V was pared by 7 bases and J by 2 bases, with 8 bases between. CDR3 DNA sequence: TGTGCCAGCACCAAAAGTAACACTGAAGCTTTCTTT. Amino acid sequence: CASTKSNTEAFF.

The V call is TRBV10-3, the J call TRBJ2-1; the match to TRBD2 covers 9 bases. The CDR3 loop spans 15 amino acids. With V trimmed by 7 bases and J by 5 bases, 9 bases remained unmatched. CDR1 is ENHRY and CDR2 is SYGVKD in the germline V gene. The CDR3, as DNA: TGTGCCATCAATGACTTCGCGGGGGGGAACAATGAGCAGTTCTTC. Its protein is CAINDFAGGNNEQFF.

The chain combines TRBV7-3 with TRBJ2-5; D unresolved. This CDR3 has 13 amino acids. Germline loops: CDR1 SGHTA, CDR2 FQGTGA. The V and J ends lost 1 base and 1 base respectively, with 4 bases between them. CDR3 loop: CASSLMSQETQYF. DNA for the CDR3: TGTGCCAGCAGCTTAATGAGCCAAGAGACCCAGTACTTC.

In this sample, this clonotype turned up a few times. The genes are TRBV5-1 and TRBJ2-1; 9 nucleotides line up with TRBD1. Germline CDR1 reads SGHRS; CDR2 reads YFSETQ. The CDR3 totals 13 residues. The ends lost 4 bases at V and 7 bases at J; junction bases unmatched: 3. The CDR3 DNA reads TGCGCCAGCAGCAGGGACAGGGCAAATGAGCAGTTCTTC. Amino acid sequence: CASSRDRANEQFF.

This clonotype has more than one count but fewer than ten. V and J are TRBV12-3 or TRBV12-4 and TRBJ1-5; 8 bases map to TRBD1. V was pared by 6 bases and J by 2 bases, with 9 bases of the junction left unmatched. CDR3 length equals 16 residues. The CDR3 is CASSRTDRAGNQPQHF. The CDR3, as DNA: TGTGCCAGCAGCCGGACGGACAGGGCCGGCAATCAGCCCCAGCATTTT.

The chain employs TRBV7-3 and TRBJ2-1; 11 nucleotides match TRBD1. The CDR3 totals 15 residues. CDR1 SGHTA and CDR2 FQGTGA come from the germline V gene. Losses at the gene ends were 5 bases for V and 9 bases for J; bases not matched to a gene: 9. For the CDR3, the DNA is TGTGCCAGCAGCCAGGGACAGGGGGAGGCAGGTGAGCAGTTCTTC. Protein product: CASSQGQGEAGEQFF.

The chain uses TRBV3-1 and TRBJ2-7; 10 nucleotides match TRBD2. J was trimmed by 1 base and V by 2 bases; bases with no gene match: 5. This CDR3 region has 16 residues. Germline V gene data show CDR1 as LGHDT and CDR2 as YNNKEL (reference sequence). The CDR3 region is CASSQPGTSESYEQYF. The CDR3, as DNA: TGTGCCAGCAGCCAACCTGGGACTAGCGAGTCCTACGAGCAGTACTTC.

This clonotype was seen more than once but under ten times. V is TRBV2 and J is TRBJ2-7; tentative D call: TRBD1 (6 bases). V was trimmed by 6 bases and J by 0 bases, leaving 18 bases between them. The germline V gene has CDR1 SNHLY and CDR2 FYNNEI. This CDR3 is built from 16 residues. The CDR3 DNA reads as TGTGCCAGCAGCCCCCAGGGGCTACAGAACTCCTACGAGCAGTACTTC. As protein: CASSPQGLQNSYEQYF. The full variable domain, in which reference TRBV2 and TRBJ2-7 provide the parts outside the CDR3, is EPEVTQTPSHQVTQMGQEVILRCVPISNHLYFYWYRQILGQKVEFLVSFYNNEISEKSEIFDDQFSVERPDGSNFTLKIRSTKLEDSAMYFCASSPQGLQNSYEQYFGPGTRLTVT.

Many counts were recorded for this clonotype. This chain uses TRBV7-3 with TRBJ2-7; 9 nucleotides line up with TRBD2. The V and J ends lost 2 bases and 2 bases, in that order; junction bases with no gene match: 13. This CDR3 region has 18 residues. Germline V gene lookup returns CDR1 SGHTA and CDR2 FQGTGA. Written as DNA, the CDR3 is TGTGCCAGCAGCTTACAAGCGAATGCGGGGGGGATTACCTACGAGCAGTACTTC. Its translation: CASSLQANAGGITYEQYF.

The chain recombines TRBV19 with TRBJ2-5; TRBD1 is a possible D gene (5 bases). The germline V and J ends were trimmed by 0 bases and 5 bases, with 13 bases remaining between them. The CDR3 loop spans 15 amino acids. Germline V gene sequence: CDR1 LNHDA, CDR2 SQIVND (reference sequence). CDR3 sequence (DNA): TGTGCCAGTAGTATAGATCGAAGGGGTTTGGAGACCCAGTACTTC. It translates to CASSIDRRGLETQYF.

In its sample, this clonotype was seen many times. This sequence joins TRBV7-6 and TRBJ1-6, with D uncertain. The CDR3 contains 18 residues. Germline V lookup: CDR1 SGHVS, CDR2 FNYEAQ. Trimming stripped 6 bases from V and 0 bases from J, with 18 bases between. The CDR3 DNA sequence: TGTGCCAGCAGTCACCTGATGGACGGCAGCTCCTATAATTCACCCCTCCACTTT. Translating gives CASSHLMDGSSYNSPLHF.

J is TRBJ2-7 and V is TRBV7-2, with a tentative D call TRBD1 (6 bases). The CDR3 has 16 amino acids. The V end was cut by 5 bases, the J end by 0 bases, with 17 bases between. The V gene's germline CDR1 is SGHTA and CDR2 FQGNSA. CDR3 DNA: TGTGCCAGCAGCGGCCCCCAAGGGGGTTCCTCCTACGAGCAGTACTTC. Translated: CASSGPQGGSSYEQYF.

The sample holds many counts of this clonotype. The V and J genes are TRBV11-2 and TRBJ1-5; D unclear. The CDR3 has 15 amino acids. Germline V CDR1 and CDR2: SGHAT, FQNNGV. The V and J ends lost 2 bases and 1 base respectively, with 9 bases between them. CDR3 bases: TGTGCCAGCAGCTTAAGAGGAGCGAGCAATCAGCCCCAGCATTTT. Protein: CASSLRGASNQPQHF.

This clonotype was observed a few times. The gene calls are TRBV6-6 and TRBJ1-5, with no clear D. Germline-derived CDR1 and CDR2 are MNHNY and SVGAGI (reference sequence). V was trimmed by 5 bases and J by 7 bases, leaving 9 bases between them. This CDR3 is 12 amino acids long. The CDR3 reads CASSTLSQPQHF. DNA for the CDR3: TGTGCCAGCAGTACCTTGTCGCAGCCCCAGCATTTT.

This clonotype was counted ten times or more. The V and J genes are TRBV20-1 and TRBJ1-1; TRBD1 matches 7 bases. Trimming took 6 bases from V and 0 from J; bases not matched to a gene: 13. The CDR3 covers 16 residues. Germline assignment: CDR1 DFQATT and CDR2 SNEGSKA (reference sequence). CDR3 in DNA: TGCAGTGCGCCAACCCCGGGACAGCCCCTGAACACTGAAGCTTTCTTT. Translation: CSAPTPGQPLNTEAFF.

The chain employs TRBV6-1 and TRBJ2-1; maybe TRBD2 (5 bases). CDR1 is MNHNS, CDR2 SASEGT, per germline. V was cut by 5 bases and J by 3 bases, with 11 bases left in between. The CDR3 is 14 amino acids. CDR3 sequence: CASSFGRGYNEQFF. CDR3 in DNA: TGTGCCAGCAGTTTCGGCCGGGGCTACAATGAGCAGTTCTTC.

This clonotype appeared many times. The V and J genes are TRBV12-3 or TRBV12-4 and TRBJ2-7; 9 bases line up with TRBD1. Trimming took 6 bases from V and 1 from J; bases not matched to a gene: 4. CDR3 length equals 14 residues. The CDR3 protein is CASSPGQGSYEQYF. CDR3 nucleotide sequence: TGTGCCAGCAGCCCGGGACAGGGTTCCTACGAGCAGTACTTC.

This clonotype has a handful of counts. The V and J genes are TRBV12-3 or TRBV12-4 and TRBJ2-7; a weak D match, TRBD1 (7 bases). The CDR3 totals 14 residues. With 2 bases removed from V and 3 bases from J, the gap between germline ends came to 11 bases. CDR3 in amino acids: CASSLYRGGYEQYF. The DNA for the CDR3 is TGTGCCAGCAGTTTATACAGGGGAGGCTACGAGCAGTACTTC.

This clonotype was counted only a few times. The chain links TRBV11-2 to TRBJ1-6; D remains unclear. Germline CDR1 and CDR2: SGHAT and FQNNGV. V was clipped by 5 bases and J by 9 bases, with 20 bases between them. The CDR3 consists of 16 residues. CDR3 residues: CASSLHPRGGGSPLHF. CDR3 nucleotide sequence: TGTGCCAGCAGCCTGCACCCCCGAGGTGGTGGTTCACCCCTCCACTTT.

This clonotype was detected only a few times. The chain uses TRBV7-8 and TRBJ2-1; the D is unclear. Between the trimmed V and J ends, which lost 2 bases and 6 bases, there was a span of 5 bases. Germline values: CDR1 SGHVS, CDR2 FQNEAQ. The CDR3 contains 12 residues. In nucleotides, the CDR3 is TGTGCCAGCAGCTTAAGGGCCAATGAGCAGTTCTTC. This sequence encodes CASSLRANEQFF.

There are a few counts of this clonotype. The V and J genes are TRBV7-2 and TRBJ2-5; 10 nucleotides agree with TRBD2. The CDR3 is made up of 15 amino acids. Unmatched junction bases numbered 4, after V lost 0 bases and J lost 6 bases. CDR1 is SGHTA and CDR2 is FQGNSA in the germline V gene. This chain's CDR3 is CASSLAPSGRQTQYF. CDR3 sequence (DNA): TGTGCCAGCAGCTTAGCCCCTAGCGGGAGACAGACCCAGTACTTC.

This clonotype was counted only a few times. V usage is TRBV10-3 and J usage is TRBJ1-3; D not certain. The CDR3 is 14 amino acids. Germline CDR1 is ENHRY and CDR2 is SYGVKD. Trimming cost V 3 bases and J 1 base, with 7 bases left between them. CDR3: CAISEQLSGNTIYF. DNA of the CDR3: TGTGCCATCAGTGAACAGTTATCTGGAAACACCATATATTTT.

This clonotype was counted a few times. This sequence joins TRBV19 and TRBJ2-7, with D perhaps matching TRBD2 (6 bases). This CDR3 has 14 amino acids. Germline CDR1 is LNHDA and CDR2 is SQIVND (reference sequence). Trimming shortened V by 9 bases and J by 0 bases, and 15 bases separated the two germline ends. The CDR3 protein is CASSAGTGSYEQYF. In nucleotides, the CDR3 is TGTGCCAGCAGCGCCGGGACTGGCTCCTACGAGCAGTACTTC.

This clonotype was seen a few times. The J gene is TRBJ1-5, the V gene TRBV7-2; no clear D gene. Germline CDR1 SGHTA, CDR2 FQGNSA. The CDR3 runs 14 residues. The V gene lost 2 bases and the J gene lost 1 base, with 6 bases spanning the gap. The CDR3 spells CASSLSTSNQPQHF. The CDR3 region has the DNA TGTGCCAGCAGCTTAAGTACCAGCAATCAGCCCCAGCATTTT.

This sequence joins TRBV6-2 or TRBV6-3 and TRBJ1-1; D might be TRBD1 (5 bases). The germline V gene encodes CDR1 MNHEY and CDR2 SVGEGT. The CDR3 has 13 amino acids. The ends were cut back, 4 bases at V and 8 bases at J, with 14 bases in the middle. CDR3 bases: TGTGCCAGCAGTTGGGGCGGTTTGAAGGAAGCTTTCTTT. This gives the protein CASSWGGLKEAFF.

V gene TRBV6-4 combines with J gene TRBJ2-5; D remains unclear. The CDR3 is made up of 13 amino acids. V was pared by 5 bases and J by 4 bases, with 11 bases between. The germline CDR1 and CDR2 sequences are MRHNA and SNTAGT. The CDR3 loop reads CASSTEWGETQYF. The CDR3 DNA reads TGTGCCAGCAGTACGGAGTGGGGAGAGACCCAGTACTTC.